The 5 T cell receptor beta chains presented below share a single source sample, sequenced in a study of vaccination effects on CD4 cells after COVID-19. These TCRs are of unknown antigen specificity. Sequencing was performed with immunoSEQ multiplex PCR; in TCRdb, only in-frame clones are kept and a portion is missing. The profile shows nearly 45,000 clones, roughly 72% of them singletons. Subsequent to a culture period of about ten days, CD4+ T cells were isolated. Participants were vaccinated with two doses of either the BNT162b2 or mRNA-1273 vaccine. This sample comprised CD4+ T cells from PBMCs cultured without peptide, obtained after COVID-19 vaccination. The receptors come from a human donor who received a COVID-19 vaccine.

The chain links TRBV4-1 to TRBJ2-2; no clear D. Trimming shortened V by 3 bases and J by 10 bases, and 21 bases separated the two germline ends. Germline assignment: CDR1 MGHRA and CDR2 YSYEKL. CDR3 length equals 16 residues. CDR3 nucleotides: TGCGCCAGCAGCCATGACGGGTTTTTTGGTCCGGCGGAGCTGTTTTTT. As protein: CASSHDGFFGPAELFF.

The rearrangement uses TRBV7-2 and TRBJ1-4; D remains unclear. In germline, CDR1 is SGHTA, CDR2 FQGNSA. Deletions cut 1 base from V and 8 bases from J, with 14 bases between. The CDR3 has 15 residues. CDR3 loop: CASSLVGDPGEKLFF. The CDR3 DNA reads TGTGCCAGCAGCTTAGTCGGAGACCCGGGGGAAAAACTGTTTTTT. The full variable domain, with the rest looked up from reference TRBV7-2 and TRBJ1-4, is GAGVSQSPSNKVTEKGKDVELRCDPISGHTALYWYRQSLGQGLEFLIYFQGNSAPDKSGLPSDRFSAERTGGSVSTLTIQRTQQEDSAVYLCASSLVGDPGEKLFFGSGTQLSVL.

The CDR3: CASSLGAGVNTGELFF. CDR3 bases: TGTGCCAGCAGCTTGGGAGCGGGAGTAAACACCGGGGAGCTGTTTTTT. The V gene is TRBV5-6, the J gene TRBJ2-2; 8 bases match TRBD2. CDR1 is SGHDT and CDR2 is YYEEEE in the germline V gene. This CDR3 has 16 amino acids. V lost 0 bases, J lost 2 bases, and 3 bases stayed unmatched.

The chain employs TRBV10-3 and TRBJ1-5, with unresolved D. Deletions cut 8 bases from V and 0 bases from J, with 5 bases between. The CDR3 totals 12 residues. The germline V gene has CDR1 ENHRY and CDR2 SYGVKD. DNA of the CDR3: TGTGCCATCTCTCCTAGCAATCAGCCCCAGCATTTT. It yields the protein CAISPSNQPQHF.

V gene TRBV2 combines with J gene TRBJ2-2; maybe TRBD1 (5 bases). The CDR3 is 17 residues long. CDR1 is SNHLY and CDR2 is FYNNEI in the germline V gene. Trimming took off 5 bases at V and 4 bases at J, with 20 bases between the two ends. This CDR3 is CASSSRPPQGGTGELFF. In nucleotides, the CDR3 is TGTGCCAGCAGTTCTCGTCCCCCCCAGGGTGGCACCGGGGAGCTGTTTTTT. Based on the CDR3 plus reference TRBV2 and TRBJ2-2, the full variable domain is EPEVTQTPSHQVTQMGQEVILRCVPISNHLYFYWYRQILGQKVEFLVSFYNNEISEKSEIFDDQFSVERPDGSNFTLKIRSTKLEDSAMYFCASSSRPPQGGTGELFFGEGSRLTVL.